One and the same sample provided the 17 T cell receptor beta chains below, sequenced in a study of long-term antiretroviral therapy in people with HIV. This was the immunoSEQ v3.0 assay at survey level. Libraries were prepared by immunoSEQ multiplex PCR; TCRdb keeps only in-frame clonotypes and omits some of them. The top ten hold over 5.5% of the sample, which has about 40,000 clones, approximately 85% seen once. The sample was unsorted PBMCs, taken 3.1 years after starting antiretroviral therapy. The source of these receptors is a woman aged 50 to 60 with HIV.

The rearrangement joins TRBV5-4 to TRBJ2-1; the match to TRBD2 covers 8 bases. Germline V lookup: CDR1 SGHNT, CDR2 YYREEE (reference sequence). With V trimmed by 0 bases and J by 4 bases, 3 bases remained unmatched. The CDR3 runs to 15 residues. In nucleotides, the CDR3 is TGTGCCAGCAGCTTGGGCGCGGGGGGTTACAATGAGCAGTTCTTC. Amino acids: CASSLGAGGYNEQFF.

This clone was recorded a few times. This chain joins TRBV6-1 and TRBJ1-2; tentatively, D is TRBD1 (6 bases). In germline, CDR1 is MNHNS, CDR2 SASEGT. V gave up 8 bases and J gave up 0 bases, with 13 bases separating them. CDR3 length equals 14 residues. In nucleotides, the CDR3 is TGTGCCAGCGTAAGAGGGGGGGCTAACTATGGCTACACCTTC. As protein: CASVRGGANYGYTF.

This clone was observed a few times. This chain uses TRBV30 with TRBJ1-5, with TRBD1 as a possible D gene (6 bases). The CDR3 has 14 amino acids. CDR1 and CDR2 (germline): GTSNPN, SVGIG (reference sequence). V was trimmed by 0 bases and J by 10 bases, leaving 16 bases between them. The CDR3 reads CAWSVGGRSNPQHF. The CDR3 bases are TGTGCCTGGAGTGTGGGGGGCCGGAGCAACCCCCAGCATTTT.

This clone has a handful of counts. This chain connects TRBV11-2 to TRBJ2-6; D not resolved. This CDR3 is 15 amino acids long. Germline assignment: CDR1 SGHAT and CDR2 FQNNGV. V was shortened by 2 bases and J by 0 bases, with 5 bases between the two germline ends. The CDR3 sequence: CASSLSRSGANVLTF. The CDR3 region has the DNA TGTGCCAGCAGCTTAAGCCGCTCTGGGGCCAACGTCCTGACTTTC.

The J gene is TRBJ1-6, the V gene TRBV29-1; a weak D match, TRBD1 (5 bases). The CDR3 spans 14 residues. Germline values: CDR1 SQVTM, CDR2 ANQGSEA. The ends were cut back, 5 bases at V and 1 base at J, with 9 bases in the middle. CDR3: CSVRGESYNSPLHF. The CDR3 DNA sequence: TGCAGCGTTCGGGGGGAGTCCTATAATTCACCCCTCCACTTT. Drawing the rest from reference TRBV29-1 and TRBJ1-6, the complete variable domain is SAVISQKPSRDICQRGTSLTIQCQVDSQVTMMFWYRQQPGQSLTLIATANQGSEATYESGFVIDKFPISRPNLTFSTLTVSNMSPEDSSIYLCSVRGESYNSPLHFGNGTRLTVT.

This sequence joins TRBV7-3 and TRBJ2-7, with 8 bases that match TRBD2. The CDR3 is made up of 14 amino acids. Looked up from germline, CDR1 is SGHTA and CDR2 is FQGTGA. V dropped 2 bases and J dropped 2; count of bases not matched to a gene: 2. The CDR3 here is CASSLEAGAYEQYF. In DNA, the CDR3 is TGTGCCAGCAGCTTAGAAGCGGGGGCCTACGAGCAGTACTTC.

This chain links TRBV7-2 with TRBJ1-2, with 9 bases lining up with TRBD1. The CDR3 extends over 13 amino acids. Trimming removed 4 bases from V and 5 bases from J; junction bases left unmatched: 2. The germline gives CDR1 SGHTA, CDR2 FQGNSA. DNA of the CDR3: TGTGCCAGCAGCTCGGGACAGGGATATGGCTACACCTTC. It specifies CASSSGQGYGYTF.

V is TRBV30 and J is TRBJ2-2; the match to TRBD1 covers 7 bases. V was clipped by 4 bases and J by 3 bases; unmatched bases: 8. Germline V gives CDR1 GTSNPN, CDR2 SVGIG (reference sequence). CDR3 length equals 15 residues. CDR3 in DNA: TGTGCCTGGACATTCGGACAGGTCGACACCGGGGAGCTGTTTTTT. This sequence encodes CAWTFGQVDTGELFF.

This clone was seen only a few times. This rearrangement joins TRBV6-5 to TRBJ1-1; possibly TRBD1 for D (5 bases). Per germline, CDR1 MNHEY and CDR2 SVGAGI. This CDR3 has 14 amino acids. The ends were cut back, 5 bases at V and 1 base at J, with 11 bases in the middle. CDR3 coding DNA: TGTGCCAGCAGTCCCAAGGACAAGAACACTGAAGCTTTCTTT. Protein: CASSPKDKNTEAFF.

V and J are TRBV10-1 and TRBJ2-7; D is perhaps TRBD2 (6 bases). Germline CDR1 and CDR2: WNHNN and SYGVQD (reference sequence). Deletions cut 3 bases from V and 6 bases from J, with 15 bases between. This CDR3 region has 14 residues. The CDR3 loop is CASSDSGDPFEQYF. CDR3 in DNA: TGCGCCAGCAGTGATTCGGGGGATCCCTTCGAGCAGTACTTC.

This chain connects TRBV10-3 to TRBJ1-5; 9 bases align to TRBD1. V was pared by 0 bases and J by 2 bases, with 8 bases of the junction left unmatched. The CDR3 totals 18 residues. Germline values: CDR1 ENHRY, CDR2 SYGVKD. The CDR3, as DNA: TGTGCCATCAGTGAGTCTGGACGGGACAGGGTAGGCAATCAGCCCCAGCATTTT. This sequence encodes CAISESGRDRVGNQPQHF.

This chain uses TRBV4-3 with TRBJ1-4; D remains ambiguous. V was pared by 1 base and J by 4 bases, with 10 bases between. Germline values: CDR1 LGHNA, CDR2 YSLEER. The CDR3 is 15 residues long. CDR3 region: CASSQGRSVNEKLFF. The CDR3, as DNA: TGCGCCAGCAGCCAAGGTCGCAGTGTTAATGAAAAACTGTTTTTT.

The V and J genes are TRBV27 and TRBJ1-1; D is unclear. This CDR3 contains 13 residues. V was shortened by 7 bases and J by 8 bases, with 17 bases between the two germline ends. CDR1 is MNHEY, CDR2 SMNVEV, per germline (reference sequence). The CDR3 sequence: CASTQAGWAEAFF. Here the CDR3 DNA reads TGTGCCAGCACCCAGGCCGGGTGGGCCGAAGCTTTCTTT.

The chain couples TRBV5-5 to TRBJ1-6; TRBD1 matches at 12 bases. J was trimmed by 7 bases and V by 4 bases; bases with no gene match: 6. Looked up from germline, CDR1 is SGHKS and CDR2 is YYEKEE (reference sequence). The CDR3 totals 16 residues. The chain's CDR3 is CASSPGTGGANSPLHF. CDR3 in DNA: TGTGCCAGCAGCCCTGGGACAGGGGGCGCGAATTCACCCCTCCACTTT.

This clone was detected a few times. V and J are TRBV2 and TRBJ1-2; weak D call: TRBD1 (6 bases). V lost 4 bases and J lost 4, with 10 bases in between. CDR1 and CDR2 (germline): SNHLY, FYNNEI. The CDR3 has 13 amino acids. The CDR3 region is CASSGGGLYGYTF. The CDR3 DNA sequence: TGTGCCAGCAGTGGGGGGGGGCTCTATGGCTACACCTTC.

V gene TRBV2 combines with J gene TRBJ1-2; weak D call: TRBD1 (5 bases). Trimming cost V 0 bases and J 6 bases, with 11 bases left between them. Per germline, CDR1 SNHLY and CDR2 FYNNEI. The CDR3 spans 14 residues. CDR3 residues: CASSEADRLDGYTF. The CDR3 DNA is TGTGCCAGCAGTGAAGCCGACAGACTGGATGGCTACACCTTC.

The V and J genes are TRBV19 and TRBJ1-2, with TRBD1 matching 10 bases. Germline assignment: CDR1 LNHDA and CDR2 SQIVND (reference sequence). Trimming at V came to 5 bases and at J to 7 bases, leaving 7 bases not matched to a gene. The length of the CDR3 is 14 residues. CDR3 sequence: CASSDRGRAAGYTF. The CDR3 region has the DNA TGTGCCAGTAGTGACAGGGGGCGCGCTGCTGGCTACACCTTC.